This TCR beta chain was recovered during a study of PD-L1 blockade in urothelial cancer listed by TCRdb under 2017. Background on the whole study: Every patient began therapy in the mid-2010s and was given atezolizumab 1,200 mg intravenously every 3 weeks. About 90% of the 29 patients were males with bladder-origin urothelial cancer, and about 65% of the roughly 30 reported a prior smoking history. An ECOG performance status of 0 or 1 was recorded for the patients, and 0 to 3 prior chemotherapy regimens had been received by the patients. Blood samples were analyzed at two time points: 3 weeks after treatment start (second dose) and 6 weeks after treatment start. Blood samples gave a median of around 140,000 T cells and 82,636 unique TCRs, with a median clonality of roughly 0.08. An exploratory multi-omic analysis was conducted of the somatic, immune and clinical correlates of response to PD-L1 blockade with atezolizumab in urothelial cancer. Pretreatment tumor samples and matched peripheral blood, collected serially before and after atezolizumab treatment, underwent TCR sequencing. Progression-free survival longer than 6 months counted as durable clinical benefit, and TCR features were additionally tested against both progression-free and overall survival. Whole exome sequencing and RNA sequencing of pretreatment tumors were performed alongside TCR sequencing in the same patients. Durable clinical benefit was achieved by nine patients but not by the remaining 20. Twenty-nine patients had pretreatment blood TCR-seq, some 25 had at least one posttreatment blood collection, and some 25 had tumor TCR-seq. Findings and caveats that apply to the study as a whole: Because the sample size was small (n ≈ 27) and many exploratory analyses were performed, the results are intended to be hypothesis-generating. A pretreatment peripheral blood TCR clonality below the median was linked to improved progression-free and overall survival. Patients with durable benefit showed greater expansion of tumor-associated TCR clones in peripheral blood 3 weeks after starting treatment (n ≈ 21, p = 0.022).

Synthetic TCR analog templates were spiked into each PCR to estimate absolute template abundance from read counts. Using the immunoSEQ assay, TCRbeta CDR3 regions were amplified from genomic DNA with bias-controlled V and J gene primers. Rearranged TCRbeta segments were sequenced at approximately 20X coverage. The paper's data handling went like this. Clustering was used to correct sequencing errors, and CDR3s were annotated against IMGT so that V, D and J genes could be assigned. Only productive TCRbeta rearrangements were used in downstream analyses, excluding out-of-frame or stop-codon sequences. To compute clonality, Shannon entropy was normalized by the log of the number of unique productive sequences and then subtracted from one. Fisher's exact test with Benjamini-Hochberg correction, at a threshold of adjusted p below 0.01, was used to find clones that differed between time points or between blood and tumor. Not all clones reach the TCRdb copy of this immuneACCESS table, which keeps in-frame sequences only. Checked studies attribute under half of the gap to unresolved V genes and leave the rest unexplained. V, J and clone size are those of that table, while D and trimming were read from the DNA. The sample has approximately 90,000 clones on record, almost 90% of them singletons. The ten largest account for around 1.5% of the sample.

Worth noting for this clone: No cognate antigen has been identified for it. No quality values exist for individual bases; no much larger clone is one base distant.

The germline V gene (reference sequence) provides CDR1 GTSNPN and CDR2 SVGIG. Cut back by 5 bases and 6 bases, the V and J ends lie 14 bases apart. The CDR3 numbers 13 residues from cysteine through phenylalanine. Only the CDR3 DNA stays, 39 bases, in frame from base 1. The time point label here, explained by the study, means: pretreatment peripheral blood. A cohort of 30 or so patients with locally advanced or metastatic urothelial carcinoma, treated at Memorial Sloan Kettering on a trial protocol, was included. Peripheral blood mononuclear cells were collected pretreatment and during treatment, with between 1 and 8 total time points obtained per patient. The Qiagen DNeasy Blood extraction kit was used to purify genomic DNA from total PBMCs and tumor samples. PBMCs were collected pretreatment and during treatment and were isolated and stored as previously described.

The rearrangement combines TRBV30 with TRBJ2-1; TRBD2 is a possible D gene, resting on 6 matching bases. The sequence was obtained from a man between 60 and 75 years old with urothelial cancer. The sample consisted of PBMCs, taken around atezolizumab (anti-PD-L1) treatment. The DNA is TGTGCCTGGGGCGTGGGGGGTGGCAATGAGCAGTTCTTC. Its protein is CAWGVGGGNEQFF.